The 13 T cell receptor beta chains in this list originate from one sample, sequenced in a study of cytomegalovirus exposure and HLA in healthy donors. It was with 60 Vbeta and 13 Jbeta primers that the PCR ran. Produced via immunoSEQ multiplex PCR; TCRdb's table is partial and in-frame only. The sample has approximately 140,000 clones; 70% to 80% are singletons. Sequencing was done on a sample of PBMCs. The receptors were gathered from a female donor in good health and CMV-seronegative.

The chain combines TRBV5-6 with TRBJ2-3; D unclear. The V end lost 4 bases, the J end lost 2 bases, and 8 bases lay between the germline ends. The CDR3 has 13 amino acids. Germline CDR1 is SGHDT and CDR2 is YYEEEE. The CDR3 region has the DNA TGTGCCAGCAGCGCGAAATCCACAGATACGCAGTATTTT. Residues: CASSAKSTDTQYF.

This chain connects TRBV5-1 to TRBJ1-1, with D possibly TRBD1 on 5 matching bases. This CDR3 comprises 14 residues. Trimming removed 7 bases at V and 1 base at J, with 14 bases between. The V gene's germline CDR1 is SGHRS and CDR2 YFSETQ. CDR3: CASWPDRPNTEAFF. CDR3 nucleotide sequence: TGCGCCAGCTGGCCCGACAGACCGAACACTGAAGCTTTCTTT. Supplemented by reference TRBV5-1 and TRBJ1-1, the full variable domain reads KAGVTQTPRYLIKTRGQQVTLSCSPISGHRSVSWYQQTPGQGLQFLFEYFSETQRNKGNFPGRFSGRQFSNSRSEMNVSTLELGDSALYLCASWPDRPNTEAFFGQGTRLTVV.

This sequence joins TRBV9 and TRBJ2-7, with TRBD2 matching 8 bases. After removal of 4 bases from V and 5 bases from J, the junction contained 14 bases not matched to a gene. Looked up from germline, CDR1 is SGDLS and CDR2 is YYNGEE. The CDR3 consists of 16 residues. This CDR3 is CASSPSTGTSYHEQYF. The DNA of the CDR3 is TGTGCCAGCAGCCCCTCGACCGGGACTAGTTACCACGAGCAGTACTTC.

J is TRBJ2-1 and V is TRBV19; 7 nucleotides agree with TRBD2. Looked up from germline, CDR1 is LNHDA and CDR2 is SQIVND (reference sequence). With V trimmed by 6 bases and J by 8 bases, 25 bases remained unmatched. CDR3 length: 19 amino acids. This CDR3 is CASSKGLVRISTSRDEQFF. The CDR3 coding sequence is TGTGCCAGTAGCAAAGGACTAGTCAGGATCTCTACATCTCGCGATGAGCAGTTCTTC.

This clone has a handful of counts. The chain is built from TRBV7-9 and TRBJ1-1; D is possibly TRBD1 (6 bases). The CDR3 totals 13 residues. Germline lookup yields CDR1 SEHNR and CDR2 FQNEAQ (reference sequence). Deletions cut 5 bases from V and 7 bases from J, with 14 bases between. CDR3 DNA sequence: TGTGCCAGCAGCCGTACAGGGTTGGGTGAAGCTTTCTTT. This gives the protein CASSRTGLGEAFF.

The CDR3 DNA reads TGTGCCAGCAGCCCTTCGGGACTAGCGGGTTCCTCTACGCAGTATTTT. Translation: CASSPSGLAGSSTQYF. This chain connects TRBV7-8 to TRBJ2-3, with 12 bases identical to TRBD2. Germline assignment: CDR1 SGHVS and CDR2 FQNEAQ. CDR3 length equals 16 residues. The V and J ends lost 5 bases and 8 bases, in that order; junction bases with no gene match: 11. Full variable domain (outside the CDR3, taken from reference TRBV7-8 and TRBJ2-3): GAGVSQSPRYKVAKRGQDVALRCDPISGHVSLFWYQQALGQGPEFLTYFQNEAQLDKSGLPSDRFFAERPEGSVSTLKIQRTQQEDSAVYLCASSPSGLAGSSTQYFGPGTRLTVL.

The chain uses TRBV15 and TRBJ1-1; D not resolved. V was trimmed by 5 bases and J by 0 bases, leaving 7 bases between them. Germline V gene data show CDR1 as LNHNV and CDR2 as YYDKDF (reference sequence). The CDR3 contains 13 residues. The CDR3: CATSAHLNTEAFF. The CDR3 coding sequence is TGTGCCACCAGCGCACACCTGAACACTGAAGCTTTCTTT. Supplemented by reference TRBV15 and TRBJ1-1, the full variable domain reads DAMVIQNPRYQVTQFGKPVTLSCSQTLNHNVMYWYQQKSSQAPKLLFHYYDKDFNNEADTPDNFQSRRPNTSFCFLDIRSPGLGDTAMYLCATSAHLNTEAFFGQGTRLTVV.

To note about this clone: Other DNA sequences within the sample encode an identical CDR3. The chain recombines TRBV2 with TRBJ1-5; no firm D call. Germline V gene data show CDR1 as SNHLY and CDR2 as FYNNEI. The CDR3 length is 13 residues. Trimming pared 0 bases from V and 7 bases from J, leaving 7 bases between. The CDR3 spells CASSEARVQPQHF. The CDR3 DNA reads TGTGCCAGCAGTGAAGCGCGGGTGCAGCCCCAGCATTTT.

This clone was counted between two and nine times. The chain is built from TRBV6-6 and TRBJ1-2, with a weak D call TRBD1 (5 bases). V was shortened by 4 bases and J by 6 bases, with 6 bases between the two germline ends. Germline V lookup: CDR1 MNHNY, CDR2 SVGAGI (reference sequence). The CDR3 covers 11 residues. Here the CDR3 DNA reads TGTGCCAGCAGTTGGGGCGATGGCTACACCTTC. It translates to CASSWGDGYTF.

J is TRBJ2-2 and V is TRBV18; TRBD1 might be the D (6 bases). The CDR3 covers 15 residues. Between the trimmed V and J ends, which lost 1 base and 3 bases, there was a span of 9 bases. Germline values: CDR1 KGHSH, CDR2 LQKENI. CDR3 bases: TGTGCCAGCTCACCACAGGGGGTGGACACCGGGGAGCTGTTTTTT. Its translation: CASSPQGVDTGELFF.

This chain joins TRBV6-1 and TRBJ1-5, with D possibly matching TRBD1 (6 bases). Trimming took 7 bases from V and 3 from J, leaving 16 bases between them. There are 15 residues in the CDR3. Germline lookup yields CDR1 MNHNS and CDR2 SASEGT. This CDR3 is CASTSGATSNQPQHF. In DNA, the CDR3 is TGTGCCAGCACCTCAGGGGCGACTTCCAATCAGCCCCAGCATTTT.

The chain recombines TRBV5-4 with TRBJ2-7; tentatively, D is TRBD1 (5 bases). The length of the CDR3 is 14 residues. The V end lost 0 bases, the J end lost 5 bases, and 12 bases lay between the germline ends. The germline V gene encodes CDR1 SGHNT and CDR2 YYREEE (reference sequence). The CDR3, as DNA: TGTGCCAGCAGCTTGGTAGTGACAGAGAACGAGCAGTACTTC. This codes for CASSLVVTENEQYF.

V and J are TRBV5-6 and TRBJ2-3, with TRBD2 identical over 7 bases. Germline loops: CDR1 SGHDT, CDR2 YYEEEE. CDR3 length: 14 residues. V trimming: 0 bases; J trimming: 8 bases; junction bases outside the gene matches: 6. CDR3: CASSLAAGVGTQYF. DNA for the CDR3: TGTGCCAGCAGCTTGGCGGCGGGGGTTGGTACGCAGTATTTT.